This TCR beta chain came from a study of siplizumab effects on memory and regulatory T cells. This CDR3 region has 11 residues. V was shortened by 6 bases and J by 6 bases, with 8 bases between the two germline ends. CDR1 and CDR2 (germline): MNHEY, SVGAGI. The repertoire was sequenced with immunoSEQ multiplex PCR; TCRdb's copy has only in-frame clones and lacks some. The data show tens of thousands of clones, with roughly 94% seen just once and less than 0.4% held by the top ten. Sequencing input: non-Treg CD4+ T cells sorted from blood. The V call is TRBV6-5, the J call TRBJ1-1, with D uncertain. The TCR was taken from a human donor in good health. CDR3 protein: CASRSVAEAFF. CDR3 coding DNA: TGTGCCAGCAGATCCGTCGCTGAAGCTTTCTTT.